Sequencing of this T cell receptor (beta chain) was carried out in a study of T cell responses to AZD1222 COVID-19 vaccine. V dropped 5 bases and J dropped 13 bases, with 23 bases sitting between them. This CDR3 has 14 residues. Per germline, CDR1 SGHAT and CDR2 FQNNGV. Profiling relied on immunoSEQ multiplex PCR, and the TCRdb table lists in-frame clones only, not all of them. The table lists about 150,000 clones, 80% to 90% of them singletons. Here the sequenced sample was peripheral blood, taken on day 0 of MenACWY control vaccination. The chain employs TRBV11-2 and TRBJ2-5, with a tentative D call TRBD1 (6 bases). The sequence came from an adult in good health. The CDR3 coding sequence is TGTGCCAGCAGCGCAGGGGACCCAAGCTTTTCCTGGTACTTC. The encoded protein is CASSAGDPSFSWYF.